The next 4 T cell receptor beta chains were all read from a single sample in a study of CD8 T cells in Susac syndrome. Reverse transcription of roughly 0.5 to 1 ug RNA used random hexamers. MiXCR, run by TCRdb on the immunoSEQ multiplex PCR reads, gives a single entry per CDR3 protein. The sample lists around 130,000 distinct CDR3 sequences, around 91% occurring once. Sequencing used CD8+ T cells from PBMCs. Receptors originate from a human donor with multiple sclerosis.

This chain connects TRBV3-1 to TRBJ2-1, with TRBD1 as a possible D gene (6 bases). V lost 5 bases to trimming and J lost 8 bases, with 19 bases between them. This CDR3 spans 15 amino acids. Germline V gene data show CDR1 as LGHDT and CDR2 as YNNKEL (reference sequence). CDR3 coding DNA: TGTGCCAGCAGCGCCACCTTCTCGACAGGCGATGAGCAGTTCTTC. It specifies CASSATFSTGDEQFF.

The chain uses TRBV5-6 and TRBJ1-1; D ambiguous. The CDR3 is 14 residues long. CDR1 and CDR2 from the germline V gene are SGHDT and YYEEEE. Trimming removed 4 bases from V and 1 base from J, with 11 bases in between. The CDR3 loop is CASSHPAQNTEAFF. The DNA for the CDR3 is TGTGCCAGCAGCCACCCGGCCCAGAACACTGAAGCTTTCTTT.

This sequence joins TRBV19 and TRBJ2-6; D is ambiguous. The germline V gene has CDR1 LNHDA and CDR2 SQIVND (reference sequence). This CDR3 is built from 16 residues. V lost 4 bases, J lost 2 bases, and 12 bases lay in between. CDR3: CASSTSVVAGANVLTF. CDR3 bases: TGTGCCAGTAGTACAAGCGTGGTGGCTGGGGCCAACGTCCTGACTTTC.

The V gene is TRBV9, the J gene TRBJ2-1; D gene ambiguous. The germline CDR1 and CDR2 sequences are SGDLS and YYNGEE. This CDR3 spans 14 amino acids. V was pared by 7 bases and J by 6 bases, with 17 bases between. The CDR3 bases are TGTGCCAGCTCCCCCCATTTCACCTCCAATGAGCAGTTCTTC. Translating it yields CASSPHFTSNEQFF.